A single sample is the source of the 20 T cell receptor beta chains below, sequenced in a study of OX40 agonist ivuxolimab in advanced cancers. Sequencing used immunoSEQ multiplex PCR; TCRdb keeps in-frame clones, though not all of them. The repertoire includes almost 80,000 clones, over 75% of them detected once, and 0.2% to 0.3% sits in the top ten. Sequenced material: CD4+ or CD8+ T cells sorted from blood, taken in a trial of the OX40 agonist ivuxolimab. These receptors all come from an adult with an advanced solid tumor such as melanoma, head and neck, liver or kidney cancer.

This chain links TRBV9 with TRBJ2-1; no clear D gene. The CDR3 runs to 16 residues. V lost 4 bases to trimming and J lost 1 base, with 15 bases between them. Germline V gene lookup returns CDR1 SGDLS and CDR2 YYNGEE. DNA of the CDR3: TGTGCCAGCAGCCCCGCCCTTGTAGAATCCTACAATGAGCAGTTCTTC. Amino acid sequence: CASSPALVESYNEQFF.

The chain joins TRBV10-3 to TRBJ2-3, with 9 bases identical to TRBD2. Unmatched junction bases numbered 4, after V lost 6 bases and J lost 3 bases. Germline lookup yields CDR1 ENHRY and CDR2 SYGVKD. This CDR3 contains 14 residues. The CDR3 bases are TGTGCCATCAGACCGGGACTAGCAACAGATACGCAGTATTTT. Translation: CAIRPGLATDTQYF.

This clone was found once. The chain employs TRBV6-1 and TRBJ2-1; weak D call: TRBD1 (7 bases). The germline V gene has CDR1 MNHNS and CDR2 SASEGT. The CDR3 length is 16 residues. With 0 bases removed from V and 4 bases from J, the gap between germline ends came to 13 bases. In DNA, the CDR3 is TGTGCCAGCAGTGAAGCGGAGGGGGCGGAATACAATGAGCAGTTCTTC. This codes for CASSEAEGAEYNEQFF.

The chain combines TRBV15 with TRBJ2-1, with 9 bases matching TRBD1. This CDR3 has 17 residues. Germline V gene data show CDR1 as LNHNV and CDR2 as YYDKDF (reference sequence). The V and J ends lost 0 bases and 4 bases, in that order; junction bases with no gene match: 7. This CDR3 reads CATSREQGASEYNEQFF. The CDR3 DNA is TGTGCCACCAGCAGAGAACAGGGGGCTTCGGAATACAATGAGCAGTTCTTC.

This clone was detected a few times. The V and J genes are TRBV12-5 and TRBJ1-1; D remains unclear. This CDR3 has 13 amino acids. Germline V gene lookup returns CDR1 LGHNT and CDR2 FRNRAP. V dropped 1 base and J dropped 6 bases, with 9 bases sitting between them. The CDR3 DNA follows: TGTGCTAGTGGTTTGGCCCGGAAGTCTGAAGCTTTCTTT. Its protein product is CASGLARKSEAFF.

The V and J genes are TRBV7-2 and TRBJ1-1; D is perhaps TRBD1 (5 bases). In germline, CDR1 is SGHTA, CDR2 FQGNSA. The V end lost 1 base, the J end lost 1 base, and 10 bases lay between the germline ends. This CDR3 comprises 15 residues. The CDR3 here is CASSLGSGGNTEAFF. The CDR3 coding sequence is TGTGCCAGCAGCTTAGGTTCGGGGGGGAACACTGAAGCTTTCTTT.

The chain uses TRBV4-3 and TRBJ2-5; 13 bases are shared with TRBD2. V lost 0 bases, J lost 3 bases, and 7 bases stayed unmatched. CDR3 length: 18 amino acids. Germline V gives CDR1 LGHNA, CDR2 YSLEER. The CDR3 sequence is CASSQDFIGTSGKETQYF. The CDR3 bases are TGCGCCAGCAGCCAAGATTTTATTGGGACTAGCGGGAAAGAGACCCAGTACTTC.

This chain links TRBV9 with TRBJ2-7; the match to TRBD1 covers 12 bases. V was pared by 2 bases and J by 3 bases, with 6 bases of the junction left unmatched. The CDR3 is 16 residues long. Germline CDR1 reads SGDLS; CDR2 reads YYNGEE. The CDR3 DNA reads TGTGCCAGCAGCGTTTCCGGGACAGGGGGCTTCTACGAGCAGTACTTC. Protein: CASSVSGTGGFYEQYF.

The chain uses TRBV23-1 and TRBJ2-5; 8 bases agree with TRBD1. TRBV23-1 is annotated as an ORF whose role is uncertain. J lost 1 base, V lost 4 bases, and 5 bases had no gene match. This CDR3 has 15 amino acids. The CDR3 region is CASSPDRVPQETQYF. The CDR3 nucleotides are TGCGCCAGCAGTCCGGACAGGGTCCCCCAAGAGACCCAGTACTTC.

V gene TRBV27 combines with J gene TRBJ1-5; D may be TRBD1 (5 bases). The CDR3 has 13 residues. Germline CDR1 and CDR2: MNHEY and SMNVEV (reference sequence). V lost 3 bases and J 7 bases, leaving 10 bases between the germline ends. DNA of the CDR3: TGTGCCAGCAGTTTCCGGGGGAACCAGCCCCAGCATTTT. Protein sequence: CASSFRGNQPQHF.

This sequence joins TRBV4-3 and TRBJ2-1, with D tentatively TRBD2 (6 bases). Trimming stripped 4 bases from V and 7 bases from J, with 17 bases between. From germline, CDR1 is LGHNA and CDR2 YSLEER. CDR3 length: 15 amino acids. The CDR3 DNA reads TGCGCCAGCAGCCGACTGGCGGGATATGGGAATGAGCAGTTCTTC. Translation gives CASSRLAGYGNEQFF.

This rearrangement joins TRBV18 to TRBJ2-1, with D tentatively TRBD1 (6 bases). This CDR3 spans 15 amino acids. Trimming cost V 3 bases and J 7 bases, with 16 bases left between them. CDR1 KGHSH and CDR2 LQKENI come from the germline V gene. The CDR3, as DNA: TGTGCCAGCTCACCTAATGGGGGCGCTCAGAATGAGCAGTTCTTC. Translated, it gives CASSPNGGAQNEQFF.

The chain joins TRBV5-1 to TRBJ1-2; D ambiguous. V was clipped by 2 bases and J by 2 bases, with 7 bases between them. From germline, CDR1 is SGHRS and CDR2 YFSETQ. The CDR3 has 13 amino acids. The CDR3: CASSFGSNYGYTF. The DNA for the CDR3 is TGCGCCAGCAGCTTTGGATCAAACTATGGCTACACCTTC.

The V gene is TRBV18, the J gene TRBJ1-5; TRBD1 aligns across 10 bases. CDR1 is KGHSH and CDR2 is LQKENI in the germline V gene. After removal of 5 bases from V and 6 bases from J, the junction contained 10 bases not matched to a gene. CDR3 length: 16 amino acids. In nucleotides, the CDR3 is TGTGCCAGCTCAGCGGACCGGGACAGGGGATTTCAGCCCCAGCATTTT. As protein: CASSADRDRGFQPQHF.

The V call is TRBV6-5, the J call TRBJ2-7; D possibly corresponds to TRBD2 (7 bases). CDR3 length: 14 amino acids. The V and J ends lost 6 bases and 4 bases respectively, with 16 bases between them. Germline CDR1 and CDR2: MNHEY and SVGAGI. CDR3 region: CASSPAGQLYEQYF. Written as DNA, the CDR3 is TGTGCCAGCAGCCCAGCGGGACAACTATACGAGCAGTACTTC.

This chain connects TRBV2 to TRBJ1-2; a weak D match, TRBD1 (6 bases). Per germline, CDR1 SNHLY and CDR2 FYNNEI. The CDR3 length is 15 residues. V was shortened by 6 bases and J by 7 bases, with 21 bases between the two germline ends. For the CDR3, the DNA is TGTGCCAGCAGCCAGGAAAACAGGGTTCCCGGTGGCTACACCTTC. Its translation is CASSQENRVPGGYTF.

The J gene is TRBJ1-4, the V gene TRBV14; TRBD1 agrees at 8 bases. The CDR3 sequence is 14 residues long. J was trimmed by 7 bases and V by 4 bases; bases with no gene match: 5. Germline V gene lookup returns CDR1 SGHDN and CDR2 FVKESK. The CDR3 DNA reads TGTGCCAGCAGCCCCCGACAGGGGAGTGAAAAACTGTTTTTT. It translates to CASSPRQGSEKLFF.

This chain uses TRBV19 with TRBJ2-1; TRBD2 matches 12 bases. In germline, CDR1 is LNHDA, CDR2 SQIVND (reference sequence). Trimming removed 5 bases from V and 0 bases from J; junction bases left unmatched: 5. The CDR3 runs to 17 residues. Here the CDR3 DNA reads TGTGCCAGTAGTCTCAGGACTAGCGGGACCTCCTACAATGAGCAGTTCTTC. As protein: CASSLRTSGTSYNEQFF.

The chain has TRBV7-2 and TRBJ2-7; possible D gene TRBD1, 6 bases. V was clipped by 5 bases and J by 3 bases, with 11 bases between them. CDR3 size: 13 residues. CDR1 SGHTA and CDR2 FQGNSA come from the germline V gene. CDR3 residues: CASSRGTLYEQYF. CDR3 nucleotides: TGTGCCAGCAGCCGAGGGACACTCTACGAGCAGTACTTC.

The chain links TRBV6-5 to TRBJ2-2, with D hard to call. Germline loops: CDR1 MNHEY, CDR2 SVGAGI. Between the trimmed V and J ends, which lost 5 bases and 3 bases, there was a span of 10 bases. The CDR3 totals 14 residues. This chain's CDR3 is CASSTWADTGELFF. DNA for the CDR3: TGTGCCAGCAGTACGTGGGCGGACACCGGGGAGCTGTTTTTT.